This T cell receptor beta chain was sequenced in a study of neurological immune-mediated disorders. TCRdb called the 5' RACE reads again in MiXCR, with one record for every CDR3 protein. Of about 43,000 distinct CDR3 sequences listed, over 9.5% were seen once; the top ten hold around 1.3%. Healthy controls consisted of blood bank volunteers in Maryland, USA. The study built unsorted libraries from 2 million PBMCs kept at -80 C. Study outcomes and limitations: Patients with HTLV-1-associated myelopathy showed the most TCR clonal expansion. Those with multiple sclerosis showed the least, falling below healthy controls.

Trimming left V 7 bases short and J 7 bases short, with 20 bases between. The CDR3 spans 15 residues. Per the germline V gene, CDR1 is SGHAT and CDR2 is FQNNGV. This clonotype was seen at least ten times. Antigen: not known. The sample was PBMCs. The receptor's source is a female donor in good health. The genes are TRBV11-2 and TRBJ2-1; D ambiguous. The CDR3 region has the DNA TGTGCCAGCACGGGCGCGTGGGGAAAGGAGAATGAGCAGTTCTTC. It translates to CASTGAWGKENEQFF. The full variable domain, its missing parts supplied by reference TRBV11-2 and TRBJ2-1, is EAGVAQSPRYKIIEKRQSVAFWCNPISGHATLYWYQQILGQGPKLLIQFQNNGVVDDSQLPKDRFSAERLKGVDSTLKIQPAKLEDSAVYLCASTGAWGKENEQFFGPGTRLTVL.